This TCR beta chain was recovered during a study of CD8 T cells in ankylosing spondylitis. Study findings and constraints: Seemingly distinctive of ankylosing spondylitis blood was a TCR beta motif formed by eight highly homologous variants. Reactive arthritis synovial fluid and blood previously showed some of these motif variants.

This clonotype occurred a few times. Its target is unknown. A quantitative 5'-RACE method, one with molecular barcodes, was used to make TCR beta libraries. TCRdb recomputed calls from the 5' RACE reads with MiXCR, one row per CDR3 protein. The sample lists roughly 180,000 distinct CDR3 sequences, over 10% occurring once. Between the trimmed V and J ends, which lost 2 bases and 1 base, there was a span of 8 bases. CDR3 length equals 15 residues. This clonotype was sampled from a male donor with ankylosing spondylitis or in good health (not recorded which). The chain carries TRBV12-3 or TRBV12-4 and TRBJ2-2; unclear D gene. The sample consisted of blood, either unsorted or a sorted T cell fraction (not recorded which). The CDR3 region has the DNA TGTGCCAGCAGTTTATTTCCAAGGAACACCGGGGAGCTGTTTTTT. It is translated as CASSLFPRNTGELFF.